This entry features one T cell receptor (beta chain) sequence. The data derive from a study of T cell responses to AZD1222 COVID-19 vaccine. Data came from immunoSEQ multiplex PCR; TCRdb stores just in-frame clones and leaves some out. The data hold approximately 120,000 clones, with roughly 90% observed a single time. Sequenced material: peripheral blood, taken on day 0 of AZD1222 vaccination. The receptor was isolated from an adult in good health.

The CDR3 sequence: CASSETQQQYF. The CDR3 DNA reads as TGTGCCAGCAGTGAAACACAGCAGCAGTACTTC. The gene calls are TRBV6-1 and TRBJ2-7; D remains ambiguous. The CDR3 loop spans 11 amino acids. The germline gives CDR1 MNHNS, CDR2 SASEGT. The V end was cut by 2 bases, the J end by 8 bases, with 7 bases between.